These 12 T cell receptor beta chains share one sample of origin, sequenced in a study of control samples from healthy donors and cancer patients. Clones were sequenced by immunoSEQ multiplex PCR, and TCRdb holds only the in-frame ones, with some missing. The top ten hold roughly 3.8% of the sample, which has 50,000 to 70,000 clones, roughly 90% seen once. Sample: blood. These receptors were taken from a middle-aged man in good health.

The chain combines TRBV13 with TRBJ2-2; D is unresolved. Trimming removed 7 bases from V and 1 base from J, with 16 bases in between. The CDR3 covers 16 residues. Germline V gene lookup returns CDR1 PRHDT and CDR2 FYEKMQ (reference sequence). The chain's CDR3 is CASMLSYEKNTGELFF. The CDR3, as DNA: TGTGCCAGCATGTTGTCGTACGAAAAGAACACCGGGGAGCTGTTTTTT.

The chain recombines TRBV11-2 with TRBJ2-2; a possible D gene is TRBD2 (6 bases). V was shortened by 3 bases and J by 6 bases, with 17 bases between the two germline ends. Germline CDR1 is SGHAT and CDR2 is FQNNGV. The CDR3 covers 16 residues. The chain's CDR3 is CASSFISGGPPGELFF. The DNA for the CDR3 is TGTGCCAGCAGCTTCATTTCCGGGGGTCCCCCCGGGGAGCTGTTTTTT.

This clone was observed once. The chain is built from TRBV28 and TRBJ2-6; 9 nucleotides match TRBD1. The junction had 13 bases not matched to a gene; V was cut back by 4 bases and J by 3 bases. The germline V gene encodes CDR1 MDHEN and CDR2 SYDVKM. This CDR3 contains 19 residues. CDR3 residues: CASSSGQGIELFGANVLTF. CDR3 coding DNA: TGTGCCAGCAGTTCGGGACAGGGAATCGAACTATTTGGGGCCAACGTCCTGACTTTC.

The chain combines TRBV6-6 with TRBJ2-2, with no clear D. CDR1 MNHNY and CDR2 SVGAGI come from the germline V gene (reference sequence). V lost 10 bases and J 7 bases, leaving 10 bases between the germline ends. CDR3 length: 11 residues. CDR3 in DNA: TGTGCCACCGGGCGAGACGGGGAGCTGTTTTTT. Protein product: CATGRDGELFF.

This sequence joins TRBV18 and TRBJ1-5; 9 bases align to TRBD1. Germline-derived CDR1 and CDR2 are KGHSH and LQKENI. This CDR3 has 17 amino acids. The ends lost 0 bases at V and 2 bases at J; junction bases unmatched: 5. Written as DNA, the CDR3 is TGTGCCAGCTCACCACCCACAGGGGGCGGACGCAATCAGCCCCAGCATTTT. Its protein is CASSPPTGGGRNQPQHF.

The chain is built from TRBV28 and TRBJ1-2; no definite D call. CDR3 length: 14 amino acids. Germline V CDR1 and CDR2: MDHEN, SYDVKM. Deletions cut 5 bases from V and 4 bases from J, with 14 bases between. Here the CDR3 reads CASSPGGLFYGYTF. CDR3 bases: TGTGCCAGCAGTCCGGGCGGGCTATTCTATGGCTACACCTTC.

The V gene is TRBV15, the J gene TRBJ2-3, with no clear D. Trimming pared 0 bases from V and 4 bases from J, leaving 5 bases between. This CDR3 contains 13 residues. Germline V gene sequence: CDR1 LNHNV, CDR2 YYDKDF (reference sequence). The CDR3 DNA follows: TGTGCCACCAGCAGAGATACCCCAGATACGCAGTATTTT. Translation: CATSRDTPDTQYF.

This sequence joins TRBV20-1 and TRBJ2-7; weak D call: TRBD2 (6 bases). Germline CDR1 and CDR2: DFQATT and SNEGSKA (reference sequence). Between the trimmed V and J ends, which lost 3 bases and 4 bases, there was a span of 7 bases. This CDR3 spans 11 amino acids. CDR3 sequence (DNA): TGCAGTGCTAGCCGGGGGTACGAGCAGTACTTC. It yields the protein CSASRGYEQYF.

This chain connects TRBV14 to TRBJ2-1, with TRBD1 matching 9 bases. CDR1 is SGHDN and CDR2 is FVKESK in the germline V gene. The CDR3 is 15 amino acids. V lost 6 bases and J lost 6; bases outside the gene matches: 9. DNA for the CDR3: TGTGCCAGCAGACCCACCGGGACAGGGCCCAATGAGCAGTTCTTC. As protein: CASRPTGTGPNEQFF.

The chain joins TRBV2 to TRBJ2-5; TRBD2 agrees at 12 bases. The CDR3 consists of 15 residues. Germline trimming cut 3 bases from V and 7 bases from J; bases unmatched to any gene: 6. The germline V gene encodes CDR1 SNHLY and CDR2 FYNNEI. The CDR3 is CASSDLAGGDGTQYF. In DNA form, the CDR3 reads TGTGCCAGCAGTGACCTAGCGGGAGGGGACGGGACCCAGTACTTC. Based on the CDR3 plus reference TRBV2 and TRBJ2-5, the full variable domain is EPEVTQTPSHQVTQMGQEVILRCVPISNHLYFYWYRQILGQKVEFLVSFYNNEISEKSEIFDDQFSVERPDGSNFTLKIRSTKLEDSAMYFCASSDLAGGDGTQYFGPGTRLLVL.

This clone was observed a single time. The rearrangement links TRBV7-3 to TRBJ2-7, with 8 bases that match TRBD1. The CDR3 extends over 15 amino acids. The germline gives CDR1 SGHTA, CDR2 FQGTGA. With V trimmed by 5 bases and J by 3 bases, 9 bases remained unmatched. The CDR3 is CASSPGTGSFYEQYF. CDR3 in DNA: TGTGCCAGCAGCCCAGGGACAGGTTCCTTCTACGAGCAGTACTTC.

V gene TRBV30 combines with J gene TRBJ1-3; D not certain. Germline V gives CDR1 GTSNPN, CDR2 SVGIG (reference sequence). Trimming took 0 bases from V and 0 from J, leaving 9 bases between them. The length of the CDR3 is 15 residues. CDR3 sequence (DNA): TGTGCCTGGAGTGTAGGCGGATTCTCTGGAAACACCATATATTTT. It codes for CAWSVGGFSGNTIYF.